The T cell receptor beta chain described here comes from a study of control samples from healthy donors and cancer patients. Assay used: immunoSEQ multiplex PCR; TCRdb lists only in-frame clones, some missing. The table includes some 140,000 clones, about nine tenths detected once. The clonotype was recovered from a man aged 50 to 60 with head and neck cancer. Sequencing was carried out using PBMCs.

The CDR3 DNA follows: TGCGCCAGCAGCTTATCAGGGGATGGCTCCTACGAGCAGTACTTC. This gives the protein CASSLSGDGSYEQYF. V and J are TRBV5-1 and TRBJ2-7, with a weak D call TRBD1 (6 bases). CDR3 length equals 15 residues. V was pared by 2 bases and J by 0 bases, with 12 bases between. Germline loops: CDR1 SGHRS, CDR2 YFSETQ.